Following are 5 T cell receptor beta chains from one sample sequenced in a study of T cell changes during pregnancy in multiple sclerosis (dated by TCRdb to between 2018 and 2021). The library was built by means of the immunoSEQ multiplex PCR assay. TCRdb obtained this table from immuneACCESS and retained in-frame rearrangements with V and J assigned. These tables miss some clones; where compared with another copy, unresolved V genes account for less than half of the shortfall, and the remainder is unexplained. This sample lists some 69,000 clones; around nine tenths were detected once. The ten largest clones represent roughly 2% of the sample. Sequencing was performed on peripheral blood, taken in the second trimester of pregnancy. These receptors originate from a female donor in good health, enrolled as a control in a pregnancy study.

V is TRBV9 and J is TRBJ1-6; no firm D call. Germline CDR1 and CDR2: SGDLS and YYNGEE. The CDR3 contains 16 residues. V shed 7 bases and J shed 9 bases, with 23 bases lying between them. This CDR3 is CASSPRGSHGGSPLHF. CDR3 DNA: TGTGCCAGCTCGCCCCGAGGCTCCCATGGAGGTTCACCCCTCCACTTT.

The chain couples TRBV19 to TRBJ1-2; 9 nucleotides align to TRBD1. Germline CDR1 LNHDA, CDR2 SQIVND (reference sequence). With 5 bases clipped from V and 0 bases from J, the junction kept 7 bases outside the gene matches. The CDR3 extends over 16 amino acids. The CDR3 bases are TGTGCCAGTAGTCGATCCGGGACAGGGACTAACTATGGCTACACCTTC. This codes for CASSRSGTGTNYGYTF.

The CDR3 sequence: CASSAAGQPYGYTF. CDR3 in DNA: TGTGCCAGCAGCGCCGCGGGACAGCCCTATGGCTACACCTTC. This chain joins TRBV9 and TRBJ1-2, with 7 bases lining up with TRBD1. V was clipped by 3 bases and J by 4 bases; unmatched bases: 6. Germline V gene lookup returns CDR1 SGDLS and CDR2 YYNGEE. The CDR3 extends over 14 amino acids.

V is TRBV6-6 and J is TRBJ2-7, with 8 bases identical to TRBD1. CDR3 size: 15 residues. Germline loops: CDR1 MNHNY, CDR2 SVGAGI (reference sequence). Trimming removed 4 bases from V and 1 base from J; junction bases left unmatched: 6. The CDR3 DNA sequence: TGTGCCAGCAGTTCCAGGGGGCCTGGGTCCTACGAGCAGTACTTC. It encodes CASSSRGPGSYEQYF.

The chain employs TRBV5-4 and TRBJ1-1; 7 positions match TRBD1. The CDR3 covers 16 residues. V lost 4 bases to trimming and J lost 0 bases; unmatched junction nucleotides: 9. CDR1 SGHNT and CDR2 YYREEE come from the germline V gene (reference sequence). The CDR3 protein is CASSPTQGTMNTEAFF. CDR3 DNA sequence: TGTGCCAGCAGCCCAACACAGGGGACCATGAACACTGAAGCTTTCTTT. Supplemented by reference TRBV5-4 and TRBJ1-1, the full variable domain reads ETGVTQSPTHLIKTRGQQVTLRCSSQSGHNTVSWYQQALGQGPQFIFQYYREEENGRGNFPPRFSGLQFPNYSSELNVNALELDDSALYLCASSPTQGTMNTEAFFGQGTRLTVV.